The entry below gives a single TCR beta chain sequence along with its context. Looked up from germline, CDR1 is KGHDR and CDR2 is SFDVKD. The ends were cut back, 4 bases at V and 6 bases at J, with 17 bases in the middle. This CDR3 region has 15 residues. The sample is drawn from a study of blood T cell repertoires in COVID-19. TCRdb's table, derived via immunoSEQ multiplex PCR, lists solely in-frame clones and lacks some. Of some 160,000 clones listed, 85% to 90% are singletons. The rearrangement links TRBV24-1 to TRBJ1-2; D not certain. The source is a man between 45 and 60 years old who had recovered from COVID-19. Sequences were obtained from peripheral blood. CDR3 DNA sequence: TGTGCCACCAGTGACACCGCGGTCGCTATTGATGGCTACACCTTC. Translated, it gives CATSDTAVAIDGYTF.